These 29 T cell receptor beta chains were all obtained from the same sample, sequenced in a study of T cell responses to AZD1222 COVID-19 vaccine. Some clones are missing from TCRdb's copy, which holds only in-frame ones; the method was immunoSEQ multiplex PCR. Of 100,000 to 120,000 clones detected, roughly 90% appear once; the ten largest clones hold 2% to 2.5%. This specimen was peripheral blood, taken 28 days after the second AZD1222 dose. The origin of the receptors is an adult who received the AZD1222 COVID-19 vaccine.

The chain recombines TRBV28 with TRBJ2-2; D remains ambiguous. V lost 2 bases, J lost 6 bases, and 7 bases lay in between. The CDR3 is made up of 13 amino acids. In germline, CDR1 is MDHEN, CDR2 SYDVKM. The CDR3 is CASSLRGAGELFF. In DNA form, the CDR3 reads TGTGCCAGCAGTTTAAGAGGAGCCGGGGAGCTGTTTTTT.

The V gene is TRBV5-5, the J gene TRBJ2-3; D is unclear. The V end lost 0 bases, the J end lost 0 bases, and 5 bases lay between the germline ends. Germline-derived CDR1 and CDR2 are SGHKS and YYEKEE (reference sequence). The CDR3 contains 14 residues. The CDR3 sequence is CASSLDLSTDTQYF. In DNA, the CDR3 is TGTGCCAGCAGCTTGGACCTGAGCACAGATACGCAGTATTTT.

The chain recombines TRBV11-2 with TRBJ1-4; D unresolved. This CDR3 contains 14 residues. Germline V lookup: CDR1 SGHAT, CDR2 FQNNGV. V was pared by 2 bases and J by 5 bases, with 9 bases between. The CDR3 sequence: CASSLRSSNEKLFF. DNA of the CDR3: TGTGCCAGCAGCTTAAGAAGCTCCAATGAAAAACTGTTTTTT.

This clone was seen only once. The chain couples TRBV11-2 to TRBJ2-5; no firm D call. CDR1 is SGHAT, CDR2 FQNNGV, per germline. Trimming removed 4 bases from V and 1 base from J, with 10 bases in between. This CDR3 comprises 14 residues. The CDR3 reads CASSSRWGQETQYF. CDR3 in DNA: TGTGCCAGCAGCTCCCGGTGGGGCCAAGAGACCCAGTACTTC.

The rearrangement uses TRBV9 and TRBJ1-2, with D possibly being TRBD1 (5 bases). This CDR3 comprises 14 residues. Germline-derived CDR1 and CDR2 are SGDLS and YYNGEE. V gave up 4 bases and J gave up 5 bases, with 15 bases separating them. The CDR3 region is CASSFGGSRYGYTF. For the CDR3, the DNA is TGTGCCAGCAGCTTCGGGGGGAGTAGGTATGGCTACACCTTC.

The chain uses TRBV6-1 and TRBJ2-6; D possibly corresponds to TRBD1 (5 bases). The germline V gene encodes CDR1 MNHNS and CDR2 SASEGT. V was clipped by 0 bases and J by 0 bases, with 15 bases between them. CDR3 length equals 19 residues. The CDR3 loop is CASSEATAGWPSGANVLTF. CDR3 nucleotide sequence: TGTGCCAGCAGTGAAGCTACGGCAGGGTGGCCCTCTGGGGCCAACGTCCTGACTTTC.

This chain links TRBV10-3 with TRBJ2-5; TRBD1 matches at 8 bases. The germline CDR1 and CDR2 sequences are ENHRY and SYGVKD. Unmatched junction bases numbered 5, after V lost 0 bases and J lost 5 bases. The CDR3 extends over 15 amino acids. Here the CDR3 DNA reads TGTGCCATCAGTGAGTCCCCACAGGGGGAGGAGACCCAGTACTTC. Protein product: CAISESPQGEETQYF.

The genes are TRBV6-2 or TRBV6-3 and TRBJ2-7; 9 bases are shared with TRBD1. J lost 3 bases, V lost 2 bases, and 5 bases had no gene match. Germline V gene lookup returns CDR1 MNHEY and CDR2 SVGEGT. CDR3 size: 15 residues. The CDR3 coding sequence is TGTGCCAGCAGTTACAAGGGGACAGGGTTCTACGAGCAGTACTTC. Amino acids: CASSYKGTGFYEQYF.

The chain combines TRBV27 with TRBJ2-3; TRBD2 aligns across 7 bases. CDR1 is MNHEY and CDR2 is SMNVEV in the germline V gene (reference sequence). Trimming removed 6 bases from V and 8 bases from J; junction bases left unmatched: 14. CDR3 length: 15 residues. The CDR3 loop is CASSQMAGVPGTQYF. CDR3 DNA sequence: TGTGCCAGCAGCCAAATGGCGGGGGTCCCTGGTACGCAGTATTTT.

The DNA of the CDR3 is TGTGCCAGCAGCGTGTGGGACAGCCCCTACGAGCAGTACTTC. It yields the protein CASSVWDSPYEQYF. This chain joins TRBV6-4 and TRBJ2-7, with 7 bases matching TRBD1. The CDR3 contains 14 residues. Germline CDR1 and CDR2: MRHNA and SNTAGT. J gave up 2 bases and V 6 bases, and 7 bases lay outside the gene matches.

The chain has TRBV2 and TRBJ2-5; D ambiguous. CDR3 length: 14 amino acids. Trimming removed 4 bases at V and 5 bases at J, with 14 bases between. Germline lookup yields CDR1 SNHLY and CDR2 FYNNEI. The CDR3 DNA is TGTGCCAGCAGTGTCGCCGTCTTTGAGGAGACCCAGTACTTC. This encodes CASSVAVFEETQYF. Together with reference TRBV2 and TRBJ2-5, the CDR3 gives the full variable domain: EPEVTQTPSHQVTQMGQEVILRCVPISNHLYFYWYRQILGQKVEFLVSFYNNEISEKSEIFDDQFSVERPDGSNFTLKIRSTKLEDSAMYFCASSVAVFEETQYFGPGTRLLVL.

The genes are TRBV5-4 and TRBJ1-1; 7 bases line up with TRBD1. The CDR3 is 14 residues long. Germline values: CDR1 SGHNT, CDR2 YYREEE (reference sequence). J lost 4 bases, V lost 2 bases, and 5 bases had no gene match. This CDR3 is CASSFDQGGTEAFF. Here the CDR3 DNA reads TGTGCCAGCAGCTTCGACCAGGGGGGCACTGAAGCTTTCTTT.

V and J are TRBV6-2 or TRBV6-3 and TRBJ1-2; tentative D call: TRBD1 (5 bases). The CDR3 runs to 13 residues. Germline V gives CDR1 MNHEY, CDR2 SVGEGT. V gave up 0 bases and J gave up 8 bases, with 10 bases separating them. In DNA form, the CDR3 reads TGTGCCAGCAGTTACTCGTTTAGGGGCGGCTACACCTTC. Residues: CASSYSFRGGYTF.

The DNA for the CDR3 is TGTGCCAGCAGCTCGAGGGGGGGTGCTGGGGCCAACGTCCTGACTTTC. Protein product: CASSSRGGAGANVLTF. The rearrangement joins TRBV5-4 to TRBJ2-6; a weak D match, TRBD2 (7 bases). The V gene's germline CDR1 is SGHNT and CDR2 YYREEE (reference sequence). This CDR3 region has 16 residues. The germline V and J ends were trimmed by 3 bases and 2 bases, with 12 bases remaining between them.

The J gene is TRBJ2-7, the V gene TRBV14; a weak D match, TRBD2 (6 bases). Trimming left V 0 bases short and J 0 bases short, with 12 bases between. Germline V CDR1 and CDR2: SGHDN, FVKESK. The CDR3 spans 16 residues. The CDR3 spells CASSQEVGLYSYEQYF. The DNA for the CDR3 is TGTGCCAGCAGCCAAGAGGTGGGACTGTACTCCTACGAGCAGTACTTC.

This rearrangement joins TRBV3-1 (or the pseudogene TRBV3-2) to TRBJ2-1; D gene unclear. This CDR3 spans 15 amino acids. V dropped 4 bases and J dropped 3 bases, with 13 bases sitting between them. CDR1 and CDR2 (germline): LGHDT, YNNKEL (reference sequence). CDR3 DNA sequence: TGTGCCAGCAGCCTCACCCAAAGGATCTACAATGAGCAGTTCTTC. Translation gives CASSLTQRIYNEQFF.

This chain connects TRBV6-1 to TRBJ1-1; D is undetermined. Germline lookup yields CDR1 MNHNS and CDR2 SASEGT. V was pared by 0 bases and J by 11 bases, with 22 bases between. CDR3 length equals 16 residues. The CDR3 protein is CASSEARRLGRFSAFF. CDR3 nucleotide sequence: TGTGCCAGCAGTGAAGCGCGGCGCTTAGGAAGGTTCTCGGCTTTCTTT.

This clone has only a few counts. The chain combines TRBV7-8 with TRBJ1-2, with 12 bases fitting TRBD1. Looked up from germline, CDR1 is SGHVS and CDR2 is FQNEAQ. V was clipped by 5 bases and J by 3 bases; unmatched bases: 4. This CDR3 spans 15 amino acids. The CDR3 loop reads CASSRGQGAHYGYTF. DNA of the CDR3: TGTGCCAGCAGCAGGGGACAGGGGGCACACTATGGCTACACCTTC.

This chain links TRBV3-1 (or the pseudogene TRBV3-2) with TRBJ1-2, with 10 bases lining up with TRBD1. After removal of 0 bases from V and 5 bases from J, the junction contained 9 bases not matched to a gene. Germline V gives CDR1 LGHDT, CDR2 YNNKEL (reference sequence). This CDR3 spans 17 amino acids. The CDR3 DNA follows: TGTGCCAGCAGCCAAGATTACCCGGGACAGGGGCCGTATGGCTACACCTTC. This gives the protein CASSQDYPGQGPYGYTF.

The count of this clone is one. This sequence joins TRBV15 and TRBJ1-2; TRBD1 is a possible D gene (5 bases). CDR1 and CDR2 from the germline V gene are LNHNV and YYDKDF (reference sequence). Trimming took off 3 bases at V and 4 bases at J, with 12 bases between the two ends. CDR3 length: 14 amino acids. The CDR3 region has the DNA TGTGCCACCAGCAGCCAGGGCAGTACCTATGGCTACACCTTC. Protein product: CATSSQGSTYGYTF. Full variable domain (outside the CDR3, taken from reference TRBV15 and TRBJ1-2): DAMVIQNPRYQVTQFGKPVTLSCSQTLNHNVMYWYQQKSSQAPKLLFHYYDKDFNNEADTPDNFQSRRPNTSFCFLDIRSPGLGDTAMYLCATSSQGSTYGYTFGSGTRLTVV.

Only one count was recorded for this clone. The CDR3 bases are TGTGCCAGCAGCTTTAAAGGGGCTCTTACCGGGGAGCTGTTTTTT. It yields the protein CASSFKGALTGELFF. The V call is TRBV7-2, the J call TRBJ2-2; D is possibly TRBD1 (5 bases). This CDR3 spans 15 amino acids. The V end lost 3 bases, the J end lost 5 bases, and 13 bases lay between the germline ends. Per the germline V gene, CDR1 is SGHTA and CDR2 is FQGNSA.

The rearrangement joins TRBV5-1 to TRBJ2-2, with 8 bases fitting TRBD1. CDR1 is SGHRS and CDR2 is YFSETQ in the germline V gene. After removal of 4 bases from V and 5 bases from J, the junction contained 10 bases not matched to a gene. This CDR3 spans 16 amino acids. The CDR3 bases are TGCGCCAGCAGCCGAGGGCAGGGGGCAGGGACCGGGGAGCTGTTTTTT. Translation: CASSRGQGAGTGELFF.

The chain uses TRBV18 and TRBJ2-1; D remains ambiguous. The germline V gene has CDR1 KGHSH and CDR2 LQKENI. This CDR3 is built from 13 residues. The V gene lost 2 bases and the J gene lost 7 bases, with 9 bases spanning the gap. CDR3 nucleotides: TGTGCCAGCTCACCATCGGCCGAGAATGAGCAGTTCTTC. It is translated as CASSPSAENEQFF.

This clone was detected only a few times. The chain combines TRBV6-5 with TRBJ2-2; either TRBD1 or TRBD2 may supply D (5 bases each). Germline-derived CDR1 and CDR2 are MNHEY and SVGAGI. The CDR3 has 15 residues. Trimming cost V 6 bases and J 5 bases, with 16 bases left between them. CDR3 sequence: CASSWVRGATGELFF. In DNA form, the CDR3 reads TGTGCCAGCAGCTGGGTGAGAGGGGCAACCGGGGAGCTGTTTTTT.

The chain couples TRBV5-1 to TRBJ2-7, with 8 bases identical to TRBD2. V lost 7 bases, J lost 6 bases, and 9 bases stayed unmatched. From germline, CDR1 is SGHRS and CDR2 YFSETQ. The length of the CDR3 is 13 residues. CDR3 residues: CASAGLDGPEQYF. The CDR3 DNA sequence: TGCGCCAGCGCGGGACTAGACGGGCCCGAGCAGTACTTC.

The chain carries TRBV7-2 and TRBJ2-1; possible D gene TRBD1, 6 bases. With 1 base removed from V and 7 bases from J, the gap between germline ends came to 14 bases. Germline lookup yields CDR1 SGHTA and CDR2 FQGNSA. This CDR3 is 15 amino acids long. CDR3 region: CASSLDDQGFNEQFF. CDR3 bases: TGTGCCAGCAGCTTAGACGATCAGGGGTTTAATGAGCAGTTCTTC.

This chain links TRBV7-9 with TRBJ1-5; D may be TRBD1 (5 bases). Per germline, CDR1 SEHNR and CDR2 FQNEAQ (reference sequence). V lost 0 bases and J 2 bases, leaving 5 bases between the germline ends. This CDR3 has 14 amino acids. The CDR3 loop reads CASSLAGGNQPQHF. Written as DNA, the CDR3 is TGTGCCAGCAGCTTAGCAGGGGGCAATCAGCCCCAGCATTTT.

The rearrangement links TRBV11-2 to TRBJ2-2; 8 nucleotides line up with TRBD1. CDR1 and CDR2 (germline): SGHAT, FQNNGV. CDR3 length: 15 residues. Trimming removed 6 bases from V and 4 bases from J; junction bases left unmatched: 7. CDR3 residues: CASSYGQGGTGELFF. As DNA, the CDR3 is TGTGCCAGCAGTTACGGACAGGGAGGCACCGGGGAGCTGTTTTTT. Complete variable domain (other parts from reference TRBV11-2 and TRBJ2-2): EAGVAQSPRYKIIEKRQSVAFWCNPISGHATLYWYQQILGQGPKLLIQFQNNGVVDDSQLPKDRFSAERLKGVDSTLKIQPAKLEDSAVYLCASSYGQGGTGELFFGEGSRLTVL.

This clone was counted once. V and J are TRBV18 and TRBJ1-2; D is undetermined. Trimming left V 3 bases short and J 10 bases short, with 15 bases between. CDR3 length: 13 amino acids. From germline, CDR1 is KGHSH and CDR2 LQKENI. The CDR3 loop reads CASSPIEQSDYTF. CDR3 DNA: TGTGCCAGCTCACCCATAGAGCAGAGTGACTACACCTTC.